Below, 25 T cell receptor beta chains from the same sample are listed, as sequenced in a study of cytomegalovirus exposure and HLA in healthy donors. Primers included in the PCR were 60 Vbeta and 13 Jbeta primers. Using immunoSEQ multiplex PCR, the repertoire was profiled, and TCRdb retains in-frame clones only, with some absent. The sample has about 150,000 clones; around 65% are singletons. The sequenced sample was PBMCs. The receptors here all came from a woman aged 25 to 39 in good health and CMV-seropositive.

The chain employs TRBV6-5 and TRBJ1-5; D is unclear. Trimming removed 2 bases at V and 4 bases at J, with 9 bases between. Germline V gene data show CDR1 as MNHEY and CDR2 as SVGAGI. There are 14 residues in the CDR3. The CDR3 protein is CASSYASGNQPQHF. CDR3 sequence (DNA): TGTGCCAGCAGTTACGCATCCGGGAATCAGCCCCAGCATTTT.

The V gene is TRBV7-8, the J gene TRBJ2-7; perhaps TRBD2 as D (6 bases). CDR1 and CDR2 from the germline V gene are SGHVS and FQNEAQ. V lost 1 base, J lost 3 bases, and 10 bases lay in between. The CDR3 runs to 14 residues. The CDR3 nucleotides read TGTGCCAGCAGCTTAGATGGAGGGAACTACGAGCAGTACTTC. This sequence encodes CASSLDGGNYEQYF.

V is TRBV27 and J is TRBJ1-1; tentative D call: TRBD1 (5 bases). V gave up 1 base and J gave up 7 bases, with 22 bases separating them. CDR1 and CDR2 from the germline V gene are MNHEY and SMNVEV (reference sequence). CDR3 length: 17 residues. This chain's CDR3 is CASSLWGSLGSNDEAFF. The CDR3 region has the DNA TGTGCCAGCAGTTTATGGGGCAGCCTCGGCTCAAATGATGAAGCTTTCTTT.

This clone was observed once. J is TRBJ2-3 and V is TRBV7-6; 11 nucleotides match TRBD2. CDR1 is SGHVS, CDR2 FNYEAQ, per germline. The CDR3 extends over 17 amino acids. The V gene end was trimmed by 1 base and the J gene end by 3 bases; junction bases not matched to a gene: 6. The CDR3 region is CASSLEIGTSGTDTQYF. The CDR3 nucleotides are TGTGCCAGCAGCTTAGAAATCGGGACTAGCGGAACAGATACGCAGTATTTT.

V usage is TRBV27 and J usage is TRBJ1-4; no reliable D call. Germline loops: CDR1 MNHEY, CDR2 SMNVEV (reference sequence). V was cut by 5 bases and J by 2 bases, with 18 bases left in between. The length of the CDR3 is 17 residues. CDR3 region: CASSPTQRHWTNEKLFF. CDR3 DNA sequence: TGTGCCAGCAGTCCGACCCAGAGACACTGGACTAATGAAAAACTGTTTTTT.

The V call is TRBV5-1, the J call TRBJ1-4; D not resolved. Germline V gene sequence: CDR1 SGHRS, CDR2 YFSETQ. There are 14 residues in the CDR3. V gave up 4 bases and J gave up 0 bases, with 7 bases separating them. The CDR3 spells CASSVSSTNEKLFF. The CDR3 region has the DNA TGCGCCAGCAGCGTATCGTCAACTAATGAAAAACTGTTTTTT.

The rearrangement uses TRBV21-1 and TRBJ2-7; TRBD1, the table's D call, was not compared with the DNA. TRBV21-1 is deemed a pseudogene. The CDR3 has 18 amino acids. CDR3 in DNA: TGTGCCAGCAGCAAGGACCGACTACAGGGGATATACCCCTACGAGCAGTACTTC. As protein: CASSKDRLQGIYPYEQYF.

The rearrangement uses TRBV15 and TRBJ2-2; D is unclear. The CDR3 consists of 15 residues. Per the germline V gene, CDR1 is LNHNV and CDR2 is YYDKDF (reference sequence). Trimming removed 0 bases at V and 4 bases at J, with 9 bases between. CDR3 in amino acids: CATSRDQSLTGELFF. The CDR3 bases are TGTGCCACCAGCAGAGATCAGTCGCTCACCGGGGAGCTGTTTTTT.

This clone has only a few counts. The V and J genes are TRBV2 and TRBJ1-5; weak D call: TRBD1 (5 bases). This CDR3 spans 17 amino acids. Germline values: CDR1 SNHLY, CDR2 FYNNEI. The V gene lost 6 bases and the J gene lost 2 bases, with 20 bases spanning the gap. The CDR3 is CASSKTPEGLRNQPQHF. Here the CDR3 DNA reads TGTGCCAGCAGCAAGACCCCGGAGGGACTACGCAATCAGCCCCAGCATTTT.

V usage is TRBV2 and J usage is TRBJ1-4; 10 nucleotides match TRBD1. CDR1 and CDR2 from the germline V gene are SNHLY and FYNNEI. With V trimmed by 9 bases and J by 6 bases, 13 bases remained unmatched. The CDR3 loop spans 16 amino acids. CDR3 DNA: TGTGCCAGTACCCCGACAGGGGGCGCGGGGGATGAAAAACTGTTTTTT. It yields the protein CASTPTGGAGDEKLFF. Complete variable domain (other parts from reference TRBV2 and TRBJ1-4): EPEVTQTPSHQVTQMGQEVILRCVPISNHLYFYWYRQILGQKVEFLVSFYNNEISEKSEIFDDQFSVERPDGSNFTLKIRSTKLEDSAMYFCASTPTGGAGDEKLFFGSGTQLSVL.

The CDR3 bases are TGTGCCAGCAGGCCGACAGGGAACACTGAAGCTTTCTTT. Translating it yields CASRPTGNTEAFF. The chain carries TRBV2 and TRBJ1-1, with D maybe TRBD1 (6 bases). In germline, CDR1 is SNHLY, CDR2 FYNNEI. The CDR3 spans 13 residues. Trimming removed 6 bases at V and 1 base at J, with 9 bases between.

The chain uses TRBV2 and TRBJ1-2; D is unresolved. This CDR3 spans 12 amino acids. V lost 7 bases and J 7 bases, leaving 13 bases between the germline ends. Germline V gene lookup returns CDR1 SNHLY and CDR2 FYNNEI. The CDR3 DNA follows: TGTGCCAGCACCCCCGGGGTAGCTGGCTACACCTTC. Translated: CASTPGVAGYTF.

The V gene is TRBV2, the J gene TRBJ1-5; TRBD1 agrees at 7 bases. The junction had 7 bases not matched to a gene; V was cut back by 8 bases and J by 3 bases. Germline V gene sequence: CDR1 SNHLY, CDR2 FYNNEI. This CDR3 contains 14 residues. CDR3 DNA sequence: TGTGCCAGCCGATTTACAGGGGCCAATCAGCCCCAGCATTTT. Amino acid sequence: CASRFTGANQPQHF.

The chain recombines TRBV28 with TRBJ2-7, with 10 bases that match TRBD1. J lost 4 bases, V lost 2 bases, and 5 bases had no gene match. The CDR3 is 15 amino acids. CDR1 is MDHEN and CDR2 is SYDVKM in the germline V gene. The CDR3 loop reads CASSLSRDRGYEQYF. The CDR3 coding sequence is TGTGCCAGCAGTTTAAGTAGGGACAGGGGTTACGAGCAGTACTTC.

V and J are TRBV18 and TRBJ2-7; a weak D match, TRBD2 (6 bases). This CDR3 region has 15 residues. Germline V gives CDR1 KGHSH, CDR2 LQKENI. V was pared by 3 bases and J by 3 bases, with 15 bases between. The CDR3 is CASSPRPGTGYEQYF. DNA for the CDR3: TGTGCCAGCTCACCTCGACCCGGGACTGGCTACGAGCAGTACTTC.

This chain connects TRBV5-4 to TRBJ2-2; no clear D gene. Deletions cut 2 bases from V and 2 bases from J, with 13 bases between. Germline V gene lookup returns CDR1 SGHNT and CDR2 YYREEE (reference sequence). The CDR3 runs 16 residues. Here the CDR3 DNA reads TGTGCCAGCAGCTTAATAAGTACGCGCAACACCGGGGAGCTGTTTTTT. This translates into CASSLISTRNTGELFF.

There are a few counts of this clone. The chain combines TRBV19 with TRBJ2-7; 8 bases are shared with TRBD1. The CDR3 loop spans 16 amino acids. CDR1 and CDR2 from the germline V gene are LNHDA and SQIVND (reference sequence). The V and J ends lost 6 bases and 3 bases, in that order; junction bases with no gene match: 13. CDR3 region: CASRTVRGQAYYEQYF. Written as DNA, the CDR3 is TGTGCCAGTAGGACAGTTCGGGGACAGGCATACTACGAGCAGTACTTC.

Worth noting for this clone: Because the CDR3's place on the DNA is in doubt, the DNA is left out and the CDR3 is given as listed by TCRdb. The chain couples TRBV28 to TRBJ1-6; the table calls TRBD1, which could not be checked here. Germline CDR1 and CDR2: MDHEN and SYDVKM. The CDR3 length equals 14 residues, ends included. The CDR3 spells CASSSSTGGSPLHF.

This clone was counted a single time. The CDR3 sequence: CATSRDPKAELFF. CDR3 DNA sequence: TGTGCCACCAGCAGAGATCCAAAAGCGGAACTGTTTTTT. The chain has TRBV15 and TRBJ1-4; D gene uncertain. CDR1 and CDR2 (germline): LNHNV, YYDKDF (reference sequence). CDR3 size: 13 residues. Trimming left V 0 bases short and J 12 bases short, with 11 bases between.

The rearrangement joins TRBV5-1 to TRBJ2-1, with TRBD2 matching over 11 bases. The germline V gene encodes CDR1 SGHRS and CDR2 YFSETQ. The CDR3 is 17 amino acids. V lost 0 bases and J lost 4; bases outside the gene matches: 6. CDR3 loop: CASSLGASGGTYNEQFF. The CDR3 nucleotides are TGCGCCAGCAGCTTGGGGGCTAGCGGGGGGACATACAATGAGCAGTTCTTC.

This chain links TRBV6-5 with TRBJ1-5; D gene unclear. The CDR3 extends over 13 amino acids. The germline gives CDR1 MNHEY, CDR2 SVGAGI. V shed 0 bases and J shed 4 bases, with 4 bases lying between them. The CDR3 DNA sequence: TGTGCCAGCAGTTACTCAACTAATCAGCCCCAGCATTTT. Protein product: CASSYSTNQPQHF.

This clone was found once. This chain uses TRBV5-1 with TRBJ2-7, with TRBD2 as a possible D gene (5 bases). The CDR3 totals 17 residues. The germline CDR1 and CDR2 sequences are SGHRS and YFSETQ. Trimming shortened V by 4 bases and J by 3 bases, and 23 bases separated the two germline ends. CDR3 nucleotides: TGCGCCAGCAGCCGGGCCGTTCGGGGTTCGGCTGACTACGAGCAGTACTTC. It yields the protein CASSRAVRGSADYEQYF.

V and J are TRBV5-1 and TRBJ2-1, with D possibly matching TRBD2 (6 bases). This CDR3 comprises 13 residues. Per germline, CDR1 SGHRS and CDR2 YFSETQ. Trimming removed 4 bases from V and 7 bases from J, with 12 bases in between. The CDR3 is CASSPLRGNEQFF. The CDR3 nucleotides are TGCGCCAGCAGCCCACTTCGGGGGAATGAGCAGTTCTTC.

This clone was found a few times. The chain recombines TRBV13 with TRBJ2-5, with 8 nucleotides matching TRBD1. V shed 4 bases and J 5 bases; nucleotides not matched to a gene: 6. The CDR3 covers 14 residues. Looked up from germline, CDR1 is PRHDT and CDR2 is FYEKMQ (reference sequence). CDR3 region: CASSSGTGRETQYF. CDR3 nucleotides: TGTGCCAGCAGCTCCGGGACAGGCAGGGAGACCCAGTACTTC.

The chain uses TRBV9 and TRBJ1-2, with D possibly matching TRBD1 (5 bases). The CDR3 spans 11 residues. Germline V lookup: CDR1 SGDLS, CDR2 YYNGEE. V dropped 6 bases and J dropped 6 bases, with 9 bases sitting between them. This CDR3 reads CASTGVDGYTF. The CDR3 nucleotides read TGTGCCAGCACGGGGGTGGATGGCTACACCTTC. Based on the CDR3 plus reference TRBV9 and TRBJ1-2, the full variable domain is DSGVTQTPKHLITATGQRVTLRCSPRSGDLSVYWYQQSLDQGLQFLIQYYNGEERAKGNILERFSAQQFPDLHSELNLSSLELGDSALYFCASTGVDGYTFGSGTRLTVV.